The 27 T cell receptor beta chains listed next were all sequenced from one sample in a study of neurological immune-mediated disorders (dated by TCRdb to between 2018 and 2021). Library construction relied on 5' RACE. Sequencing relied on an Illumina HiSeq 2500. TCRdb trimmed public reads at Q25 via fastp, called clones via MiXCR and kept in-frame beta chains. All rows with the same CDR3 protein become a single entry with the most common DNA and genes. The table for this sample lists more than 75,000 distinct CDR3 sequences; roughly 4.7% of them were counted only once. 2.2% of the sample rests with the top ten. The sample comprised PBMCs. The source is a woman aged 25 to 39 with multiple sclerosis.

This clonotype appeared many times. DNA for the CDR3: TGTGCCAGCAGCTTAGAGTCCGTTGGGACAGTCGGATCGGGGGAATACAATGAGCAGTTCTTC. Residues: CASSLESVGTVGSGEYNEQFF. The gene calls are TRBV7-2 and TRBJ2-1; a possible D gene is TRBD1 (7 bases). Deletions cut 1 base from V and 4 bases from J, with 29 bases between. Germline CDR1 SGHTA, CDR2 FQGNSA. This CDR3 contains 21 residues.

This clonotype was recorded at least ten times. The rearrangement joins TRBV25-1 to TRBJ2-2; possibly TRBD1 or TRBD2 for D (5 bases each). V was trimmed by 4 bases and J by 1 base, leaving 13 bases between them. The CDR3 covers 16 residues. Looked up from germline, CDR1 is MGHDK and CDR2 is SYGVNS. Written as DNA, the CDR3 is TGTGCCAGCAGTGGGGCCGGGACCTTGAACACCGGGGAGCTGTTTTTT. Its translation: CASSGAGTLNTGELFF. The complete variable domain, with remaining parts taken from reference TRBV25-1 and TRBJ2-2, reads EADIYQTPRYLVIGTGKKITLECSQTMGHDKMYWYQQDPGMELHLIHYSYGVNSTEKGDLSSESTVSRIRTEHFPLTLESARPSHTSQYLCASSGAGTLNTGELFFGEGSRLTVL.

In this sample, this clonotype turned up many times. The J gene is TRBJ2-7, the V gene TRBV28; TRBD2 is a possible D gene (5 bases). Looked up from germline, CDR1 is MDHEN and CDR2 is SYDVKM. CDR3 size: 14 residues. Between the trimmed V and J ends, which lost 6 bases and 3 bases, there was a span of 15 bases. The DNA of the CDR3 is TGTGCCAGCAGGTTGGGCCCGGGAATCTACGAGCAGTACTTC. Translating it yields CASRLGPGIYEQYF.

This clonotype was counted ten times or more. The V and J genes are TRBV20-1 and TRBJ1-5; a weak D match, TRBD1 (5 bases). V was trimmed by 3 bases and J by 5 bases, leaving 17 bases between them. CDR3 length: 15 residues. Germline CDR1 DFQATT, CDR2 SNEGSKA (reference sequence). The DNA for the CDR3 is TGCAGTGCTAGGGGTCCGGGACTCCTTGATCAGCCCCAGCATTTT. It yields the protein CSARGPGLLDQPQHF.

CDR3 region: CAWSVVAGGAGELFF. CDR3 in DNA: TGTGCCTGGAGTGTGGTCGCAGGAGGGGCCGGGGAGCTGTTTTTT. J is TRBJ2-2 and V is TRBV30; D might be TRBD2 (6 bases). This CDR3 has 15 amino acids. Germline V lookup: CDR1 GTSNPN, CDR2 SVGIG (reference sequence). Trimming pared 0 bases from V and 6 bases from J, leaving 14 bases between.

At least ten counts were recorded for this clonotype. The chain uses TRBV27 and TRBJ2-7, with 9 nucleotides matching TRBD1. The CDR3 covers 16 residues. CDR1 and CDR2 from the germline V gene are MNHEY and SMNVEV (reference sequence). V trimming: 7 bases; J trimming: 0 bases; junction bases outside the gene matches: 10. Here the CDR3 reads CASTRGQGLGSYEQYF. CDR3 in DNA: TGTGCCAGCACGCGGGGACAGGGTTTGGGCTCCTACGAGCAGTACTTC.

This clonotype was detected many times. This chain joins TRBV5-1 and TRBJ2-5; 8 nucleotides agree with TRBD2. V was clipped by 6 bases and J by 2 bases; unmatched bases: 9. This CDR3 is built from 15 residues. The germline gives CDR1 SGHRS, CDR2 YFSETQ. DNA of the CDR3: TGCGCCAGCAAAACTAACACGGGGGGGCAAGAGACCCAGTACTTC. Its protein is CASKTNTGGQETQYF.

This clonotype was counted at least ten times. This chain links TRBV5-1 with TRBJ1-2, with D possibly being TRBD1 (5 bases). Trimming removed 4 bases at V and 1 base at J, with 20 bases between. Germline values: CDR1 SGHRS, CDR2 YFSETQ. The CDR3 has 17 residues. CDR3 protein: CASSRRAQEGDNYGYTF. The CDR3 DNA reads TGCGCCAGCAGCCGCCGAGCTCAGGAAGGGGATAACTATGGCTACACCTTC.

This clonotype occurred many times. The chain is built from TRBV12-3 or TRBV12-4 and TRBJ2-5; either TRBD1 or TRBD2 may supply D (5 bases each). There are 13 residues in the CDR3. V dropped 6 bases and J dropped 2 bases, with 10 bases sitting between them. The CDR3 reads CASSRDQQETQYF. The CDR3 bases are TGTGCCAGCAGCCGGGACCAACAAGAGACCCAGTACTTC.

This clonotype was detected ten times or more. The chain carries TRBV29-1 and TRBJ2-2; D perhaps matches TRBD2 (5 bases). The V end was cut by 0 bases, the J end by 3 bases, with 14 bases between. CDR3 length: 16 residues. CDR1 is SQVTM, CDR2 ANQGSEA, per germline. CDR3 in amino acids: CSVEDPGNLDTGELFF. Written as DNA, the CDR3 is TGCAGCGTTGAAGATCCGGGGAATTTGGACACCGGGGAGCTGTTTTTT.

Many counts were recorded for this clonotype. The genes are TRBV7-2 and TRBJ1-2; D not resolved. The CDR3 loop spans 14 amino acids. The V gene lost 2 bases and the J gene lost 8 bases, with 15 bases spanning the gap. CDR1 and CDR2 from the germline V gene are SGHTA and FQGNSA. The CDR3, as DNA: TGTGCCAGCAGCTTAACTTATCAGGATATGGGCTACACCTTC. Protein: CASSLTYQDMGYTF.

In its sample, this clonotype was seen many times. The chain combines TRBV5-1 with TRBJ2-2; 11 bases fit TRBD1. Per the germline V gene, CDR1 is SGHRS and CDR2 is YFSETQ. The CDR3 totals 15 residues. J was trimmed by 4 bases and V by 2 bases; bases with no gene match: 1. The CDR3, as DNA: TGCGCCAGCAGCTTCGGGACAGGGGGCACCGGGGAGCTGTTTTTT. It specifies CASSFGTGGTGELFF.

This clonotype occurred many times. The V gene is TRBV5-5, the J gene TRBJ2-2; 11 bases agree with TRBD2. CDR3 length: 17 amino acids. Germline values: CDR1 SGHKS, CDR2 YYEKEE (reference sequence). V gave up 0 bases and J gave up 5 bases; unmatched junction bases: 6. CDR3 bases: TGTGCCAGCAGCTTGGGGGCTAGCGGGGGGAGAACCGGGGAGCTGTTTTTT. It translates to CASSLGASGGRTGELFF.

V is TRBV7-9 and J is TRBJ1-1, with D unclear. The CDR3 consists of 13 residues. V was trimmed by 5 bases and J by 1 base, leaving 8 bases between them. From germline, CDR1 is SEHNR and CDR2 FQNEAQ (reference sequence). The CDR3 DNA reads TGTGCCAGCAGCCCCCCAGCGAACACTGAAGCTTTCTTT. It specifies CASSPPANTEAFF.

CDR3 in amino acids: CASSLGLNSPLHF. For the CDR3, the DNA is TGCGCCAGCAGCTTGGGGTTGAATTCACCCCTCCACTTT. The chain carries TRBV5-1 and TRBJ1-6; D is ambiguous. Germline assignment: CDR1 SGHRS and CDR2 YFSETQ. The CDR3 loop spans 13 amino acids. V was clipped by 0 bases and J by 7 bases, with 5 bases between them.

Many counts were recorded for this clonotype. This rearrangement joins TRBV4-1 to TRBJ1-1, with D tentatively TRBD1 (5 bases). With 0 bases removed from V and 4 bases from J, the gap between germline ends came to 15 bases. The CDR3 has 16 residues. Looked up from germline, CDR1 is MGHRA and CDR2 is YSYEKL. The CDR3 region is CASSQEVAVRGTEAFF. The CDR3 nucleotides are TGCGCCAGCAGCCAAGAAGTGGCGGTGAGGGGCACTGAAGCTTTCTTT.

The V gene is TRBV12-3 or TRBV12-4, the J gene TRBJ1-3; D is uncertain. The V gene lost 7 bases and the J gene lost 1 base, with 17 bases spanning the gap. This CDR3 has 16 residues. CDR3 sequence (DNA): TGTGCCAGCACCGCCGTACGGTCGGTGTCTGGAAACACCATATATTTT. Translated: CASTAVRSVSGNTIYF.

The chain uses TRBV19 and TRBJ2-5, with D perhaps given as TRBD1 or TRBD2 (6 bases each). The CDR3 spans 17 residues. Trimming cost V 4 bases and J 0 bases, with 18 bases left between them. Germline CDR1 and CDR2: LNHDA and SQIVND (reference sequence). The CDR3 sequence is CASSTDRRRDYQETQYF. The CDR3 nucleotides are TGTGCCAGTAGTACCGACAGGAGGAGGGACTACCAAGAGACCCAGTACTTC.

This clonotype showed up many times. J is TRBJ2-7 and V is TRBV4-1; 12 nucleotides agree with TRBD2. The CDR3 covers 16 residues. From germline, CDR1 is MGHRA and CDR2 YSYEKL. J lost 3 bases, V lost 1 base, and 4 bases had no gene match. The CDR3 protein is CASSQGGLAGVYEQYF. DNA of the CDR3: TGCGCCAGCAGCCAAGGGGGACTAGCGGGCGTCTACGAGCAGTACTTC.

This clonotype was detected many times. J is TRBJ1-1 and V is TRBV15; the D gene is possibly TRBD1 (6 bases). From germline, CDR1 is LNHNV and CDR2 YYDKDF (reference sequence). Trimming cost V 1 base and J 10 bases, with 16 bases left between them. The CDR3 is made up of 14 amino acids. The CDR3 DNA reads TGTGCCACCAGCAGAGTTTTAGGGGGGCAGGGAGCTTTCTTT. The encoded protein is CATSRVLGGQGAFF.

V is TRBV27 and J is TRBJ1-1; D is undetermined. The CDR3 length is 14 residues. Germline loops: CDR1 MNHEY, CDR2 SMNVEV (reference sequence). V gave up 6 bases and J gave up 3 bases, with 14 bases separating them. The CDR3 protein is CASRPGDWDTEAFF. The CDR3, as DNA: TGTGCCAGCAGGCCCGGGGATTGGGACACTGAAGCTTTCTTT.

This clonotype was seen many times. The rearrangement joins TRBV6-5 to TRBJ2-1, with TRBD2 matching 9 bases. The CDR3 has 15 amino acids. CDR1 is MNHEY and CDR2 is SVGAGI in the germline V gene. The V and J ends lost 7 bases and 11 bases, in that order; junction bases with no gene match: 15. The CDR3 protein is CASTSRDRLAGKQFF. In DNA, the CDR3 is TGTGCCAGCACCTCACGGGACCGTCTAGCGGGAAAGCAGTTCTTC.

Ten or more counts support this clonotype. The chain carries TRBV5-1 and TRBJ2-7; D gene unclear. The CDR3 covers 13 residues. The V end was cut by 0 bases, the J end by 0 bases, with 4 bases between. Germline V CDR1 and CDR2: SGHRS, YFSETQ. As DNA, the CDR3 is TGCGCCAGCAGCTTGGAAGACTCCTACGAGCAGTACTTC. Amino acids: CASSLEDSYEQYF.

This clonotype was counted ten times or more. The J gene is TRBJ1-2, the V gene TRBV20-1; D remains ambiguous. The germline V gene encodes CDR1 DFQATT and CDR2 SNEGSKA (reference sequence). The CDR3 is made up of 13 amino acids. Trimming removed 2 bases from V and 4 bases from J, with 11 bases in between. CDR3 amino acids: CSARPVGSYGYTF. CDR3 nucleotide sequence: TGCAGTGCTAGACCCGTGGGGAGCTATGGCTACACCTTC.

This clonotype was picked up many times. The rearrangement uses TRBV5-6 and TRBJ1-2; 7 bases are a match to TRBD1. The germline V gene encodes CDR1 SGHDT and CDR2 YYEEEE. The CDR3 loop spans 18 amino acids. V trimming: 4 bases; J trimming: 4 bases; junction bases outside the gene matches: 19. CDR3 nucleotide sequence: TGTGCCAGCAGCCCGGAACAAGGACAGGCCACAACCTTCTATGGCTACACCTTC. Translation: CASSPEQGQATTFYGYTF.

This clonotype was recorded at least ten times. The V gene is TRBV28, the J gene TRBJ1-5, with D maybe TRBD1 (5 bases). Germline V CDR1 and CDR2: MDHEN, SYDVKM. With 6 bases removed from V and 4 bases from J, the gap between germline ends came to 19 bases. This CDR3 region has 16 residues. CDR3 amino acids: CASSPGGGMRNQPQHF. The CDR3 bases are TGTGCCAGCAGCCCTGGGGGGGGTATGAGGAATCAGCCCCAGCATTTT.

This clonotype showed up many times. The rearrangement joins TRBV20-1 to TRBJ2-7, with TRBD2 matching over 10 bases. Germline V gives CDR1 DFQATT, CDR2 SNEGSKA (reference sequence). V shed 2 bases and J 3 bases; nucleotides not matched to a gene: 4. CDR3 length equals 14 residues. The CDR3 protein is CSARILAGGYEQYF. DNA for the CDR3: TGCAGTGCTAGAATTTTAGCGGGAGGCTACGAGCAGTACTTC.